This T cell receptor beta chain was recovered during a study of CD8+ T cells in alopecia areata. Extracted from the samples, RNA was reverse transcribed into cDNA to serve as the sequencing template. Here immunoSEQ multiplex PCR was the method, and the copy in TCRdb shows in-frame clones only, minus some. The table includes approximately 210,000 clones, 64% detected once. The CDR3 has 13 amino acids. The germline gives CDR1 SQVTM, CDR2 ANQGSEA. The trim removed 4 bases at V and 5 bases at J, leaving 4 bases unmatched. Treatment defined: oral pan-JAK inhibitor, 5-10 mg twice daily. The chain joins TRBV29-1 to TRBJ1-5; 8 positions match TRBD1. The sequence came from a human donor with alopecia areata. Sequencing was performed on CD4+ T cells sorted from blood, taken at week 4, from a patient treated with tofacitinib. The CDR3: CSVGLQGDQPQHF. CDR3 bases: TGCAGCGTTGGGCTACAGGGGGATCAGCCCCAGCATTTT.